This paragraph covers one T cell receptor (beta chain) sequence. This specimen comes from a study of lymphopenia after photon versus proton radiotherapy. Assay used: immunoSEQ multiplex PCR; TCRdb lists only in-frame clones, some missing. This table has tens of thousands of clones, about nine tenths appearing once. In germline, CDR1 is SQVTM, CDR2 ANQGSEA. The CDR3 consists of 12 residues. V lost 4 bases and J 9 bases, leaving 15 bases between the germline ends. The gene calls are TRBV29-1 and TRBJ1-2; D is undetermined. This receptor was taken from a woman aged 45-60 years with cholangiocarcinoma. The sample was peripheral blood, taken from a patient treated with photon-based radiotherapy. The CDR3 reads CSVVAWGESYTF. The CDR3 DNA sequence: TGCAGCGTTGTAGCGTGGGGTGAGAGCTACACCTTC.